This TCR beta chain was captured in a study of T cells in Graves' hyperthyroidism and ophthalmopathy. Study-wide findings and caveats: Blood held most thyroid clonotypes expanded above 0.001 frequency. The model's output predicted ophthalmopathy at a median of approximately 6.5 months prior to onset.

TCR beta CDR3 sequences were amplified from RNA transcripts. First-round RT-PCR with HTBI primers amplified the TCR CDR3 region. One entry per CDR3 protein results from TCRdb running MiXCR on the multiplex PCR reads. The profile shows hundreds of thousands of distinct CDR3 sequences, just under 45% of them singletons. The study excluded patients with uncontrolled infection, other autoimmune disease, pregnancy or lactation. Clinical symptoms, serum thyroxine and TRAb, thyroid ultrasound and orbital computed tomography were used for the diagnoses. This clonotype has a count of ten or more. The antigen is not known. Per germline, CDR1 SNHLY and CDR2 FYNNEI. This CDR3 spans 12 amino acids. Deletions cut 8 bases from V and 5 bases from J, with 9 bases between.

Specimen: peripheral blood or thyroid tissue (not recorded which). The source is an adult man with Graves' disease, either hyperthyroidism or ophthalmopathy (not recorded which). This rearrangement joins TRBV2 to TRBJ2-2; D is ambiguous. The DNA for the CDR3 is TGTGCCAGCGGGGTTGGGACCGGGGAGCTGTTTTTT. Translated: CASGVGTGELFF.